This entry lists 18 T cell receptor beta chains sequenced from one sample in a study of blood T cells in healthy people across ages. Through a sample-barcoded 5' primer and a J-beta primer mix, a second PCR was run for about 6 to 12 cycles. In TCRdb, the 5' RACE reads were re-called with MiXCR into one record per CDR3 protein. There are 1.5 million to 2 million distinct CDR3 sequences in the sample; 28% occur only once, and 7% to 9% lies in the top ten. What was sequenced was blood. All receptors come from a woman younger than 45 in good health.

CDR3 loop: CASSLRGIGQPQHF. In nucleotides, the CDR3 is TGTGCCAGCAGCTTACGGGGGATCGGTCAGCCCCAGCATTTT. The chain uses TRBV5-5 and TRBJ1-5; perhaps TRBD1 as D (5 bases). This CDR3 comprises 14 residues. V was clipped by 2 bases and J by 6 bases, with 12 bases between them. Germline V gene data show CDR1 as SGHKS and CDR2 as YYEKEE (reference sequence).

On this clonotype itself: A read error may produce the germline difference seen at one junction end. The chain is built from TRBV7-9 and TRBJ2-1; 9 nucleotides line up with TRBD1. The CDR3 covers 14 residues. CDR1 is SEHNR, CDR2 FQNEAQ, per germline (reference sequence). CDR3 in DNA: TGTGTCAGCAGCTCGGGACAGGGATACAATGAGCAGTTCTTC. It specifies CVSSSGQGYNEQFF.

The chain recombines TRBV5-1 with TRBJ1-1, with a tentative D call TRBD1 (5 bases). There are 16 residues in the CDR3. CDR1 SGHRS and CDR2 YFSETQ come from the germline V gene. V gave up 1 base and J gave up 4 bases, with 17 bases separating them. CDR3 sequence: CASSLILGGSSTEAFF. DNA for the CDR3: TGCGCCAGCAGCTTGATTCTTGGGGGATCGTCCACTGAAGCTTTCTTT.

The V and J genes are TRBV5-6 and TRBJ2-5; D is ambiguous. The germline gives CDR1 SGHDT, CDR2 YYEEEE. The V end lost 4 bases, the J end lost 11 bases, and 18 bases lay between the germline ends. The CDR3 has 13 amino acids. CDR3: CASSPRNYNEQYF. The CDR3 DNA is TGTGCCAGCAGCCCCCGCAACTACAATGAGCAGTACTTC. Drawing the rest from reference TRBV5-6 and TRBJ2-5, the complete variable domain is DAGVTQSPTHLIKTRGQQVTLRCSPKSGHDTVSWYQQALGQGPQFIFQYYEEEERQRGNFPDRFSGHQFPNYSSELNVNALLLGDSALYLCASSPRNYNEQYFGPGTRLLVL.

This clonotype was seen a handful of times. J is TRBJ2-7 and V is TRBV27; D remains ambiguous. The ends were cut back, 6 bases at V and 6 bases at J, with 12 bases in the middle. The CDR3 runs to 12 residues. The V gene's germline CDR1 is MNHEY and CDR2 SMNVEV (reference sequence). CDR3 bases: TGTGCCAGCAGGGTCAGTTCGGGCGAGCAGTACTTC. This codes for CASRVSSGEQYF.

In this sample, this clonotype turned up many times. The chain couples TRBV10-2 to TRBJ2-5; D is uncertain. CDR1 and CDR2 (germline): WSHSY, SAAADI. This CDR3 spans 15 amino acids. Trimming took 0 bases from V and 3 from J, leaving 11 bases between them. The CDR3 bases are TGCGCCAGCAGTGAGTCGAGAGTGTCGGAAGAGACCCAGTACTTC. Translating gives CASSESRVSEETQYF.

The CDR3 here is CSAMVQETQFF. CDR3 DNA sequence: TGCAGTGCTATGGTCCAAGAGACCCAGTTCTTC. This chain connects TRBV20-1 to TRBJ2-5; D is undetermined. The J call may not be correct, given that the DNA end is closer to TRBJ2-1. The germline gives CDR1 DFQATT, CDR2 SNEGSKA (reference sequence). CDR3 length equals 11 residues.

There are many counts of this clonotype. The chain carries TRBV29-1 and TRBJ1-2; a possible D gene is TRBD1 (6 bases). From germline, CDR1 is SQVTM and CDR2 ANQGSEA. Trimming removed 3 bases at V and 3 bases at J, with 14 bases between. The CDR3 runs 14 residues. CDR3 nucleotides: TGCAGCGTTGAGGGACACCGTAGGGACTATGGCTACACCTTC. Translating it yields CSVEGHRRDYGYTF.

This clonotype was counted at least ten times. As DNA, the CDR3 is TGCAGCGTTGTAGAGACGGGCCAAGAGACCCAGTACTTC. This encodes CSVVETGQETQYF. This chain joins TRBV29-1 and TRBJ2-5; D is ambiguous. Deletions cut 4 bases from V and 1 base from J, with 10 bases between. This CDR3 is 13 amino acids long. Per germline, CDR1 SQVTM and CDR2 ANQGSEA.

The chain employs TRBV10-3 and TRBJ2-7, with 12 positions matching TRBD2. In germline, CDR1 is ENHRY, CDR2 SYGVKD. V lost 6 bases to trimming and J lost 5 bases; unmatched junction nucleotides: 5. This CDR3 contains 14 residues. CDR3 DNA: TGTGCCATCAGGACTAGCGGGAGTTTGAACGAGCAGTACTTC. The encoded protein is CAIRTSGSLNEQYF.

V gene TRBV28 combines with J gene TRBJ1-6; 11 bases fit TRBD1. The ends lost 10 bases at V and 4 bases at J; junction bases unmatched: 9. The CDR3 is 16 residues long. The germline CDR1 and CDR2 sequences are MDHEN and SYDVKM. The CDR3 region is CATGGQGARYNSPLHF. Written as DNA, the CDR3 is TGTGCCACCGGAGGACAGGGGGCCCGTTATAATTCACCCCTCCACTTT.

The V gene is TRBV12-3 or TRBV12-4, the J gene TRBJ1-2, with a possible D match to TRBD1 (6 bases). Trimming stripped 3 bases from V and 5 bases from J, with 13 bases between. This CDR3 is built from 14 residues. The CDR3 region is CASSFVRGNYGYTF. CDR3 DNA: TGTGCCAGCAGTTTCGTCAGGGGTAATTATGGCTACACCTTC.

This clonotype was recorded a few times. A much larger clone differs from this one at a single base, so this may be a read error. V gene TRBV7-2 combines with J gene TRBJ2-7; 9 bases are shared with TRBD2. Germline lookup yields CDR1 SGHTA and CDR2 FQGNSA. Unmatched junction bases numbered 9, after V lost 3 bases and J lost 3 bases. This CDR3 spans 16 amino acids. The CDR3 DNA reads as TGTGCCAGCAGCTTCTATCCGGCGGGAGGGAGCTACGAGCAGTACTTC. Protein: CASSFYPAGGSYEQYF.

The chain couples TRBV20-1 to TRBJ2-7, with D perhaps TRBD1 (6 bases). CDR3 length equals 11 residues. Germline V gene sequence: CDR1 DFQATT, CDR2 SNEGSKA (reference sequence). V was cut by 6 bases and J by 5 bases, with 11 bases left in between. CDR3 region: CSAGARHEQYF. The CDR3 coding sequence is TGCAGTGCGGGGGCTCGACACGAGCAGTACTTC.

A word on this clonotype: Possible read error: a much larger clone is one base away. V is TRBV4-3 and J is TRBJ2-1, with D perhaps TRBD1 (6 bases). The CDR3 loop spans 16 amino acids. The germline CDR1 and CDR2 sequences are LGHNA and YSLEER. V lost 1 base, J lost 2 bases, and 12 bases lay in between. As DNA, the CDR3 is TGCGCCAGCAGCCAAGTGGGGGCGAGAGCCTACAATGAGCAGTTCTTC. Translation gives CASSQVGARAYNEQFF.

This clonotype occurred a few times. The V call is TRBV6-6, the J call TRBJ1-5, with D unresolved. CDR1 is MNHNY, CDR2 SVGAGI, per germline (reference sequence). V dropped 6 bases and J dropped 5 bases, with 11 bases sitting between them. The CDR3 contains 13 residues. CDR3 in amino acids: CASRPHGDQPQHF. CDR3 DNA: TGTGCCAGCAGACCCCACGGGGATCAGCCCCAGCATTTT.

This clonotype came up many times. This chain links TRBV7-2 with TRBJ1-5; no clear D. CDR1 is SGHTA, CDR2 FQGNSA, per germline. The length of the CDR3 is 15 residues. The V end lost 2 bases, the J end lost 0 bases, and 8 bases lay between the germline ends. CDR3 residues: CASSLRPYSNQPQHF. Written as DNA, the CDR3 is TGTGCCAGCAGCTTACGACCTTATAGCAATCAGCCCCAGCATTTT.

This chain joins TRBV30 and TRBJ1-1; D is undetermined. Trimming removed 5 bases from V and 11 bases from J, with 12 bases in between. Germline V CDR1 and CDR2: GTSNPN, SVGIG (reference sequence). This CDR3 has 10 residues. The CDR3 here is CAWLGLGAFF. CDR3 sequence (DNA): TGTGCCTGGTTAGGGCTGGGGGCTTTCTTT. The complete variable domain, with remaining parts taken from reference TRBV30 and TRBJ1-1, reads SQTIHQWPATLVQPVGSPLSLECTVEGTSNPNLYWYRQAAGRGLQLLFYSVGIGQISSEVPQNLSASRPQDRQFILSSKKLLLSDSGFYLCAWLGLGAFFGQGTRLTVV.